A single sample gave rise to the 29 T cell receptor beta chains below, sequenced in a study of early T cells in non-severe SARS-CoV-2 infection. TCRdb re-analysed the 5' RACE reads in MiXCR, keeping a single row per CDR3 protein. The sample comprises about 55,000 distinct CDR3 sequences, 5.5% to 8.5% of which are singletons, and more than 5% rests with the top ten. The input for sequencing was whole blood, taken at baseline. Every receptor here comes from an adult who was a healthcare worker with PCR-confirmed SARS-CoV-2 infection or an uninfected control (not recorded which).

This clonotype was found a few times. The chain has TRBV7-8 and TRBJ2-1, with a weak D call TRBD2 (5 bases). Trimming left V 5 bases short and J 2 bases short, with 10 bases between. The germline gives CDR1 SGHVS, CDR2 FQNEAQ. This CDR3 is 14 amino acids long. In DNA form, the CDR3 reads TGTGCCAGCAGCCCCCGGGGAACCTACAATGAGCAGTTCTTC. It specifies CASSPRGTYNEQFF.

This clonotype turned up a few times. The chain combines TRBV20-1 with TRBJ2-1; D is unclear. Deletions cut 2 bases from V and 5 bases from J, with 10 bases between. The germline CDR1 and CDR2 sequences are DFQATT and SNEGSKA (reference sequence). The CDR3 length is 13 residues. CDR3 nucleotide sequence: TGCAGTGCTAGATATGCCTCAGACAATGAGCAGTTCTTC. Translated: CSARYASDNEQFF.

Ten or more counts support this clonotype. The gene calls are TRBV7-6 and TRBJ1-1; tentative D call: TRBD1 (5 bases). Germline CDR1 reads SGHVS; CDR2 reads FNYEAQ. V lost 2 bases and J 11 bases, leaving 15 bases between the germline ends. The CDR3 runs to 13 residues. The CDR3, as DNA: TGTGCCAGCAGCTTATCTGACGGGGCCGAGGCTTTCTTT. Protein product: CASSLSDGAEAFF.

In its sample, this clonotype was seen many times. This chain links TRBV5-6 with TRBJ2-3; weak D call: TRBD2 (5 bases). V gave up 3 bases and J gave up 4 bases, with 21 bases separating them. The CDR3 has 17 amino acids. Germline loops: CDR1 SGHDT, CDR2 YYEEEE. CDR3: CASSSLGASSWADTQYF. Here the CDR3 DNA reads TGTGCCAGCAGCTCCCTCGGAGCTAGCTCTTGGGCAGATACGCAGTATTTT.

This clonotype turned up a few times. The chain uses TRBV7-9 and TRBJ1-2, with D possibly being TRBD1 (6 bases). The CDR3 extends over 14 amino acids. Trimming pared 0 bases from V and 5 bases from J, leaving 10 bases between. The V gene's germline CDR1 is SEHNR and CDR2 FQNEAQ (reference sequence). CDR3: CASSLAAGEYGYTF. The CDR3 DNA is TGTGCCAGCAGCTTAGCGGCAGGGGAATATGGCTACACCTTC.

J is TRBJ2-1 and V is TRBV7-6, with 7 bases identical to TRBD1. The CDR3 has 13 residues. V lost 7 bases to trimming and J lost 4 bases; unmatched junction nucleotides: 4. Looked up from germline, CDR1 is SGHVS and CDR2 is FNYEAQ. CDR3 sequence reads: CASKGAAYNEQFF. The CDR3 DNA sequence: TGTGCCAGCAAGGGGGCGGCGTACAATGAGCAGTTCTTC.

In its sample, this clonotype was seen many times. This sequence joins TRBV5-4 and TRBJ2-3; 10 nucleotides align to TRBD1. Trimming took 4 bases from V and 5 from J; bases not matched to a gene: 10. The CDR3 is made up of 16 amino acids. Germline assignment: CDR1 SGHNT and CDR2 YYREEE (reference sequence). CDR3 DNA sequence: TGTGCCAGCAGCCCCGGCTTAGGACAGGGGGGAGATACGCAGTATTTT. This encodes CASSPGLGQGGDTQYF. Based on the CDR3 plus reference TRBV5-4 and TRBJ2-3, the full variable domain is ETGVTQSPTHLIKTRGQQVTLRCSSQSGHNTVSWYQQALGQGPQFIFQYYREEENGRGNFPPRFSGLQFPNYSSELNVNALELDDSALYLCASSPGLGQGGDTQYFGPGTRLTVL.

In this sample, this clonotype turned up many times. This chain uses TRBV6-5 with TRBJ2-7; D remains unclear. The V end lost 6 bases, the J end lost 0 bases, and 3 bases lay between the germline ends. The CDR3 is 11 amino acids. Germline lookup yields CDR1 MNHEY and CDR2 SVGAGI. CDR3 loop: CASRTSYEQYF. The CDR3 coding sequence is TGTGCCAGCAGGACCTCCTACGAGCAGTACTTC.

A remark on this clonotype: A much larger clone differs by one base, so this may be a read error. The chain carries TRBV7-2 and TRBJ2-4; no definite D call. V dropped 5 bases and J dropped 11 bases, with 16 bases sitting between them. Germline V gene lookup returns CDR1 SGHTA and CDR2 FQGNSA. The CDR3 has 13 residues. The CDR3 nucleotides read TGTGCCAGCAGCGAGACGTCTTTACCATTTCAGTACTTC. Residues: CASSETSLPFQYF. Combining the CDR3 with reference TRBV7-2 and TRBJ2-4 gives the whole variable domain GAGVSQSPSNKVTEKGKDVELRCDPISGHTALYWYRQSLGQGLEFLIYFQGNSAPDKSGLPSDRFSAERTGGSVSTLTIQRTQQEDSAVYLCASSETSLPFQYFGAGTRLSVL.

This clonotype was seen repeatedly, ten times or more. V gene TRBV29-1 combines with J gene TRBJ2-7, with D maybe TRBD1 (6 bases). Trimming took off 7 bases at V and 1 base at J, with 14 bases between the two ends. The CDR3 contains 13 residues. Germline values: CDR1 SQVTM, CDR2 ANQGSEA. The CDR3 coding sequence is TGCAGCGCCACAGGGATTCAATCCTACGAGCAGTACTTC. Translating it yields CSATGIQSYEQYF.

This clonotype has at least ten counts. This chain joins TRBV5-4 and TRBJ2-5; 11 positions match TRBD2. The CDR3 covers 16 residues. The J segment lost 5 bases and the V segment lost 4 bases, leaving 10 bases of the junction unmatched. CDR1 and CDR2 (germline): SGHNT, YYREEE (reference sequence). CDR3 protein: CASSPALAGGAETQYF. The CDR3 DNA sequence: TGTGCCAGCAGCCCGGCATTAGCGGGGGGGGCTGAGACCCAGTACTTC.

This clonotype has a count of ten or more. The chain links TRBV19 to TRBJ2-7; 8 bases agree with TRBD1. This CDR3 spans 14 amino acids. Germline CDR1 and CDR2: LNHDA and SQIVND (reference sequence). V shed 8 bases and J 9 bases; nucleotides not matched to a gene: 15. The CDR3 protein is CASSPTGDFLGQYF. The DNA of the CDR3 is TGTGCCAGTTCCCCGACAGGGGATTTTTTGGGGCAGTACTTC.

This clonotype was counted many times. The rearrangement joins TRBV28 to TRBJ2-5; D gene uncertain. V dropped 5 bases and J dropped 2 bases, with 21 bases sitting between them. The CDR3 runs 17 residues. Germline lookup yields CDR1 MDHEN and CDR2 SYDVKM. This chain's CDR3 is CASSPPTPGLRQETQYF. The CDR3 nucleotides are TGTGCCAGCAGTCCTCCAACACCGGGTCTGAGACAAGAGACCCAGTACTTC.

This chain links TRBV7-9 with TRBJ2-7; no clear D. CDR3 length: 12 residues. V lost 5 bases, J lost 3 bases, and 8 bases lay in between. Germline V gene lookup returns CDR1 SEHNR and CDR2 FQNEAQ (reference sequence). The chain's CDR3 is CASSLTYYEQYF. CDR3 DNA: TGTGCCAGCAGCCTGACATACTACGAGCAGTACTTC.

This clonotype was counted many times. The chain joins TRBV5-1 to TRBJ2-2; maybe TRBD2 (5 bases). Germline V gives CDR1 SGHRS, CDR2 YFSETQ. V was trimmed by 1 base and J by 3 bases, leaving 7 bases between them. The CDR3 covers 14 residues. CDR3 DNA: TGCGCCAGCAGCTTGCCACTAGACACCGGGGAGCTGTTTTTT. This codes for CASSLPLDTGELFF.

This clonotype is medium-sized (0.01 to 0.1%) by share. This chain uses TRBV7-2 with TRBJ2-3; D unclear. This CDR3 comprises 13 residues. Per germline, CDR1 SGHTA and CDR2 FQGNSA. Trimming took 0 bases from V and 5 from J, leaving 6 bases between them. CDR3 DNA: TGTGCCAGCAGCTTAGCGCCGGGAGATACGCAGTATTTT. As protein: CASSLAPGDTQYF.

This clonotype appeared a few times. The J gene is TRBJ1-4, the V gene TRBV12-3 or TRBV12-4; D gene uncertain. V was pared by 6 bases and J by 8 bases, with 10 bases between. The CDR3 runs to 12 residues. The CDR3 DNA reads TGTGCCAGCAGGCCCGAGGGCGAAAAACTGTTTTTT. Translation: CASRPEGEKLFF.

The CDR3 DNA follows: TGTGCCAGCAGCCCGCTGACTAGCGGAGTCTACGAGCAGTACTTC. Translated: CASSPLTSGVYEQYF. The chain couples TRBV13 to TRBJ2-7; TRBD2 agrees at 9 bases. Germline loops: CDR1 PRHDT, CDR2 FYEKMQ (reference sequence). The junction had 8 bases not matched to a gene; V was cut back by 5 bases and J by 3 bases. This CDR3 contains 15 residues.

Ten or more counts support this clonotype. Compared with germline, one end of the junction differs, possibly owing to a read error. The CDR3 sequence: CATSDSLDEKLFF. CDR3 nucleotide sequence: TGTGCCACCAGTGACAGTTTGGACGAAAAACTGTTTTTT. This chain connects TRBV6-5 to TRBJ1-4; TRBD1 is a possible D gene (5 bases). CDR3 size: 13 residues. CDR1 and CDR2 from the germline V gene are MNHEY and SVGAGI.

This clonotype was observed many times. The genes are TRBV28 and TRBJ2-7, with D uncertain. CDR3 length: 12 amino acids. Germline-derived CDR1 and CDR2 are MDHEN and SYDVKM. V lost 4 bases and J 4 bases, leaving 8 bases between the germline ends. CDR3 loop: CASSSVTYEQYF. CDR3 nucleotide sequence: TGTGCCAGCAGTTCTGTGACTTACGAGCAGTACTTC.

This sequence joins TRBV28 and TRBJ2-5; D is perhaps TRBD2 (5 bases). V shed 10 bases and J shed 1 base, with 13 bases lying between them. There are 13 residues in the CDR3. Germline values: CDR1 MDHEN, CDR2 SYDVKM. The CDR3: CATITGSQETQYF. The CDR3, as DNA: TGTGCCACAATCACGGGGTCCCAAGAGACCCAGTACTTC.

The chain carries TRBV11-1 and TRBJ1-6; 7 nucleotides line up with TRBD1. This CDR3 spans 14 amino acids. With 6 bases clipped from V and 8 bases from J, the junction kept 7 bases outside the gene matches. Germline V gene sequence: CDR1 SGHAT, CDR2 FQDESV (reference sequence). CDR3 coding DNA: TGTGCCAGCAGATACCGGGACAGTTATTCACCCCTCCACTTT. Translation gives CASRYRDSYSPLHF.

This clonotype was detected many times. The chain carries TRBV9 and TRBJ2-3; 9 bases are shared with TRBD1. CDR3 length equals 16 residues. Trimming removed 4 bases from V and 5 bases from J; junction bases left unmatched: 11. CDR1 is SGDLS and CDR2 is YYNGEE in the germline V gene. In DNA, the CDR3 is TGTGCCAGCAGCAACGATGACAGGGGGGTTGGAGATACGCAGTATTTT. This translates into CASSNDDRGVGDTQYF.

This clonotype was counted ten times or more. The chain is built from TRBV29-1 and TRBJ1-2; tentatively, D is TRBD1 (5 bases). The CDR3 loop spans 12 amino acids. Trimming stripped 4 bases from V and 7 bases from J, with 13 bases between. Per the germline V gene, CDR1 is SQVTM and CDR2 is ANQGSEA. The CDR3, as DNA: TGCAGCGTTGGAGTGGGGCGGGGTGGCTACACCTTC. Translation: CSVGVGRGGYTF.

This clonotype was seen many times. The rearrangement uses TRBV27 and TRBJ2-6; no definite D call. V dropped 2 bases and J dropped 0 bases, with 20 bases sitting between them. The CDR3 is made up of 20 amino acids. CDR1 is MNHEY and CDR2 is SMNVEV in the germline V gene (reference sequence). The DNA of the CDR3 is TGTGCCAGCAGTTTAAACCCCTATCGCCTGGGAACCTCTGGGGCCAACGTCCTGACTTTC. Protein product: CASSLNPYRLGTSGANVLTF.

This clonotype came up a few times. CDR3 region: CASRLSGGVEQFF. CDR3 coding DNA: TGTGCCAGCAGGCTTAGCGGGGGGGTCGAACAGTTCTTC. This sequence joins TRBV12-3 or TRBV12-4 and TRBJ2-1; 11 nucleotides agree with TRBD2. J gave up 13 bases and V 6 bases, and 8 bases lay outside the gene matches. The length of the CDR3 is 13 residues.

This clonotype was observed many times. This rearrangement joins TRBV30 to TRBJ1-2; D is undetermined. This CDR3 comprises 12 residues. The V gene's germline CDR1 is GTSNPN and CDR2 SVGIG (reference sequence). V was pared by 7 bases and J by 4 bases, with 13 bases between. CDR3 region: CASSFSGYGYTF. CDR3 coding DNA: TGTGCCTCCTCCTTCTCGGGCTATGGCTACACCTTC. The full variable domain, rest sourced from reference TRBV30 and TRBJ1-2, is SQTIHQWPATLVQPVGSPLSLECTVEGTSNPNLYWYRQAAGRGLQLLFYSVGIGQISSEVPQNLSASRPQDRQFILSSKKLLLSDSGFYLCASSFSGYGYTFGSGTRLTVV.

This clonotype was seen repeatedly, ten times or more. The J gene is TRBJ1-2, the V gene TRBV20-1; the D is unclear. V lost 0 bases, J lost 2 bases, and 7 bases lay in between. This CDR3 is 13 amino acids long. CDR1 and CDR2 (germline): DFQATT, SNEGSKA (reference sequence). This chain's CDR3 is CSARDERNYGYTF. In nucleotides, the CDR3 is TGCAGTGCTAGAGATGAAAGAAACTATGGCTACACCTTC.

This clonotype was found many times. The chain employs TRBV13 and TRBJ2-5; TRBD2 aligns across 14 bases. CDR1 PRHDT and CDR2 FYEKMQ come from the germline V gene (reference sequence). CDR3 length: 17 residues. J lost 5 bases, V lost 2 bases, and 7 bases had no gene match. The CDR3 nucleotides read TGTGCCAGCAGCTTAAGACTAGCGGGGGGGCCGGAGGAGACCCAGTACTTC. This codes for CASSLRLAGGPEETQYF.